These 3 T cell receptor beta chains originate from one sample sequenced in a study of blood T cell repertoires in COVID-19 (dated by TCRdb to about 2020). The protocol used for the library was the immunoSEQ multiplex PCR assay. Entries here come from immuneACCESS through TCRdb and include only in-frame sequences with V and J called. Some clones fail to appear in such tables; in the studies checked, an unresolved V gene covers under half of the shortfall, and the cause of the remainder is unknown. The sample table contains hundreds of thousands of clones; only one count was recorded for approximately 83% of them. Of the sample, over 1% is held by the ten largest clones. The sequenced sample consisted of peripheral blood. The receptors shown here come from a young woman with COVID-19, enrolled during active disease.

The CDR3 sequence is CASTLYSGYEQYF. The CDR3 DNA follows: TGTGCCAGCACCTTGTACTCGGGCTACGAGCAGTACTTC. This sequence joins TRBV6-5 and TRBJ2-7; D not resolved. Germline CDR1 MNHEY, CDR2 SVGAGI. The CDR3 contains 13 residues. The V gene lost 7 bases and the J gene lost 3 bases, with 13 bases spanning the gap.

This chain uses TRBV4-1 with TRBJ2-7; the match to TRBD1 covers 10 bases. CDR3 length: 15 amino acids. Germline lookup yields CDR1 MGHRA and CDR2 YSYEKL. The trim removed 3 bases at V and 3 bases at J, leaving 5 bases unmatched. The CDR3 spells CASSHQTGGVYEQYF. The DNA for the CDR3 is TGCGCCAGCAGCCACCAGACAGGGGGCGTCTACGAGCAGTACTTC.

The rearrangement links TRBV6-2 or TRBV6-3 to TRBJ2-7, with D perhaps matching TRBD2 (6 bases). V shed 0 bases and J shed 3 bases, with 9 bases lying between them. CDR3 size: 14 residues. In germline, CDR1 is MNHEY, CDR2 SVGEGT. CDR3 DNA: TGTGCCAGCAGTTACTCGGGCGGGATCTACGAGCAGTACTTC. Protein product: CASSYSGGIYEQYF.